A selection of T cell receptor beta chains follows, all from one sample in a study of T cell repertoires in cytomegalovirus infection. No cognate antigen is known for these TCRs. TCRdb reprocessed the reads with MiXCR, giving one entry per CDR3 protein. The sample has roughly 500,000 distinct CDR3 sequences, approximately 46% seen once. The specimen was cultured PBMCs, collected from culture after CMV antigen stimulation. These TCRs come from a human donor in good health (CMV status not recorded). Some clones in this sample may be carry-over from other donors' samples. CDR3s include the opening cysteine and the closing phenylalanine or tryptophan. D genes are given only for firm matches.

CASRKTGGNYGYTF | TRBV6-5 | TRBD1 | TRBJ1-2
CASSGQQGSEQFF | TRBV7-2 | TRBD1 | TRBJ2-1
CASSLAAVSYEQYF | TRBV7-2 | . | TRBJ2-7
CASSLSTAYQETQYF | TRBV5-6 | . | TRBJ2-5
CASSLRQGLSNEQFF | TRBV7-2 | TRBD1 | TRBJ2-1
CASSEGRRYGTQYF | TRBV6-1 | . | TRBJ2-5
CASSINRGDNEQFF | TRBV11-1 | TRBD1 | TRBJ2-1
CASSPSRGRGANVLTF | TRBV11-2 | . | TRBJ2-6
CASSLVTGGTGELFF | TRBV5-1 | TRBD1 | TRBJ2-2
CASSRDRGRQETQYF | TRBV7-2 | TRBD1 | TRBJ2-5
CASSLFGQYKNIQYF | TRBV5-1 | . | TRBJ2-4
CASSQVPGYPPPDTQYF | TRBV7-8 | . | TRBJ2-3
CASSLEPGARAFF | TRBV7-3 | . | TRBJ1-1
CASRRAGLTGELFF | TRBV7-2 | TRBD2 | TRBJ2-2
CAISGGTGTDTQYF | TRBV10-3 | . | TRBJ2-3
CASSGGESYGYTF | TRBV27 | . | TRBJ1-2
CASSGLSRGSPSYEQYF | TRBV25-1 | . | TRBJ2-7
CASSLRMRVEKLFF | TRBV27 | . | TRBJ1-4
CASSIGLAGAYEQYF | TRBV7-6 | TRBD2 | TRBJ2-7
CASSVGTSQTQYF | TRBV2 | . | TRBJ2-5
CASSLSPRNSYNSPLHF | TRBV7-2 | . | TRBJ1-6
CASSPRTAISYEQYF | TRBV18 | . | TRBJ2-7
CASSYSAGIDTEAFF | TRBV6-2/TRBV6-3 | . | TRBJ1-1
CASSLTGPRFDTQYF | TRBV5-1 | . | TRBJ2-3
CASSLFGTAYSGYTF | TRBV27 | TRBD1 | TRBJ1-2
CASRLQGQDYGYTF | TRBV19 | TRBD1 | TRBJ1-2
CASSQRTGSETQYF | TRBV4-1 | TRBD1 | TRBJ2-5
CSGIVTEAFF | TRBV29-1 | . | TRBJ1-1
CASTVGERSGEQYF | TRBV6-1 | . | TRBJ2-7
CASSPDRGPSLHF | TRBV7-2 | TRBD1 | TRBJ1-6
CASSPEVAGGPKNIQYF | TRBV7-9 | TRBD2 | TRBJ2-4
CASTPGVNQPQHF | TRBV7-2 | . | TRBJ1-5
CASRTRDNRAEAFF | TRBV27 | . | TRBJ1-1
CASSFSSSGGGQPQHF | TRBV7-4 | . | TRBJ1-5
CAFEAGPFSSYKQYF | TRBV19 | TRBD2 | TRBJ2-7
CASSLGGTSHNEQFF | TRBV11-3 | TRBD2 | TRBJ2-1
CASSPGTTEGYTF | TRBV7-4 | . | TRBJ1-2